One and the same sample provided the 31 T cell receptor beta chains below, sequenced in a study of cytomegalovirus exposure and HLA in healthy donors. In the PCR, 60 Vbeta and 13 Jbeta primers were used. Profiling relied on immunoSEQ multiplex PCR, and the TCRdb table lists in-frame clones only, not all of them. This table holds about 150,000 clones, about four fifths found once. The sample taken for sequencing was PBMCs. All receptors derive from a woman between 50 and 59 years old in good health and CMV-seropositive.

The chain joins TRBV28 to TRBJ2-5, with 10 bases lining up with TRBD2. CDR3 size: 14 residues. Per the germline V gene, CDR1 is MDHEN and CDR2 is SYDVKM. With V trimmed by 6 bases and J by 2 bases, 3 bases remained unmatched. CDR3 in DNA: TGTGCCAGCAGATTAGCGGGAGGACAAGAGACCCAGTACTTC. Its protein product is CASRLAGGQETQYF. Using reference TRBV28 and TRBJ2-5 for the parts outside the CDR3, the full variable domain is DVKVTQSSRYLVKRTGEKVFLECVQDMDHENMFWYRQDPGLGLRLIYFSYDVKMKEKGDIPEGYSVSREKKERFSLILESASTNQTSMYLCASRLAGGQETQYFGPGTRLLVL.

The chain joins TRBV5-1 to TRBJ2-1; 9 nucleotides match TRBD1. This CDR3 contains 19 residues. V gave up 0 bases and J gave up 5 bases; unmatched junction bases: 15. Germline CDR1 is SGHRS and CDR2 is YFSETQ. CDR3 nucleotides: TGCGCCAGCAGCTTGGTCCCTGGGACAGGGCTAGGAGGTAACAATGAGCAGTTCTTC. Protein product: CASSLVPGTGLGGNNEQFF.

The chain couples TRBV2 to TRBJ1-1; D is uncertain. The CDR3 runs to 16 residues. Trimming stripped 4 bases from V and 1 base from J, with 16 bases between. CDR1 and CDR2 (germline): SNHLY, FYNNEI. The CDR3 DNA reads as TGTGCCAGCAGTGCCCTTTTTGGAGGGCCGAACACTGAAGCTTTCTTT. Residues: CASSALFGGPNTEAFF.

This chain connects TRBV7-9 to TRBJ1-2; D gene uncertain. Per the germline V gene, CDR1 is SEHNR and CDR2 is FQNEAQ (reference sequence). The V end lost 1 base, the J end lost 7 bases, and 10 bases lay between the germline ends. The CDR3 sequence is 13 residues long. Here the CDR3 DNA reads TGTGCCAGCAGCTTAGGGGGAGACCTTGGCTACACCTTC. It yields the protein CASSLGGDLGYTF.

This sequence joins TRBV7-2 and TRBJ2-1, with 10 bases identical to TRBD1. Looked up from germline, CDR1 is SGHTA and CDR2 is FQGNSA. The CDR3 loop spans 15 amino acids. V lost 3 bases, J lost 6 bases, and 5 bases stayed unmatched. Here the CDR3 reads CASSFRQGAINEQFF. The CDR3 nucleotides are TGTGCCAGCAGCTTCAGACAGGGGGCGATCAATGAGCAGTTCTTC.

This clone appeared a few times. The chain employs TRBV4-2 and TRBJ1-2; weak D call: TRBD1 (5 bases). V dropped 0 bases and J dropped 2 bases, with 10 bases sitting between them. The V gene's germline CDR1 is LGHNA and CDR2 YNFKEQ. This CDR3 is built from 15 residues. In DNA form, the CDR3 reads TGTGCCAGCAGCCAAGAAGGGCAGGGAAACTATGGCTACACCTTC. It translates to CASSQEGQGNYGYTF.

The CDR3 spells CASRKPTGRTFGYGYTF. CDR3 DNA: TGTGCCAGTAGAAAACCGACAGGCCGCACCTTTGGTTATGGCTACACCTTC. The chain couples TRBV19 to TRBJ1-2, with D possibly TRBD1 on 6 matching bases. V lost 6 bases, J lost 5 bases, and 25 bases lay in between. The CDR3 contains 17 residues. Germline CDR1 is LNHDA and CDR2 is SQIVND (reference sequence).

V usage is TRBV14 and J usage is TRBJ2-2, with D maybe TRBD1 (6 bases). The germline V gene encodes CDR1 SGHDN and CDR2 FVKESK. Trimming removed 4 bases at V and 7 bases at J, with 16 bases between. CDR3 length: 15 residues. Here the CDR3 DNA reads TGTGCCAGCAGCCTACAGGGATTGGGCAGCGGGGAGCTGTTTTTT. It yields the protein CASSLQGLGSGELFF.

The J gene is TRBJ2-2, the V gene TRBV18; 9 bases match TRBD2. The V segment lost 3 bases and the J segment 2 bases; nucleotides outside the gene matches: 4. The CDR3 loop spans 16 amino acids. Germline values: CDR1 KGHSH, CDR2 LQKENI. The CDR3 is CASSPGLAGNTGELFF. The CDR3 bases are TGTGCCAGCTCACCGGGGCTAGCGGGAAACACCGGGGAGCTGTTTTTT. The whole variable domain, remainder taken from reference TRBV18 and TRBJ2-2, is NAGVMQNPRHLVRRRGQEARLRCSPMKGHSHVYWYRQLPEEGLKFMVYLQKENIIDESGMPKERFSAEFPKEGPSILRIQQVVRGDSAAYFCASSPGLAGNTGELFFGEGSRLTVL.

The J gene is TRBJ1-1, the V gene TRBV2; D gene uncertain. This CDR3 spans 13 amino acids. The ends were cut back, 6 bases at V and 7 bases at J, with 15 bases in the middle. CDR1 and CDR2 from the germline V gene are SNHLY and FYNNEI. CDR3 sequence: CASSSDVSGEAFF. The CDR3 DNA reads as TGTGCCAGCAGCTCCGACGTCTCGGGTGAAGCTTTCTTT. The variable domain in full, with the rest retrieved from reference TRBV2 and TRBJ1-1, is EPEVTQTPSHQVTQMGQEVILRCVPISNHLYFYWYRQILGQKVEFLVSFYNNEISEKSEIFDDQFSVERPDGSNFTLKIRSTKLEDSAMYFCASSSDVSGEAFFGQGTRLTVV.

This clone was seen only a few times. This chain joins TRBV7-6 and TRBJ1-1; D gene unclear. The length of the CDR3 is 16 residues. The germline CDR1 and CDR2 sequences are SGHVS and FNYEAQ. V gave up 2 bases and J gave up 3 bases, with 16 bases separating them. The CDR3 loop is CASSLLRSLTYTEAFF. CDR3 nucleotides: TGTGCCAGCAGCTTATTGAGGAGTCTTACGTACACTGAAGCTTTCTTT.

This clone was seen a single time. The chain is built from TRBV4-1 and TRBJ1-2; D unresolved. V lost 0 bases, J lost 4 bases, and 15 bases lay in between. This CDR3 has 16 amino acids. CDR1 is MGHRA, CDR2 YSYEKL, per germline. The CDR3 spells CASSQEARKSTYGYTF. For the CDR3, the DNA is TGCGCCAGCAGCCAAGAGGCCAGAAAATCCACCTATGGCTACACCTTC.

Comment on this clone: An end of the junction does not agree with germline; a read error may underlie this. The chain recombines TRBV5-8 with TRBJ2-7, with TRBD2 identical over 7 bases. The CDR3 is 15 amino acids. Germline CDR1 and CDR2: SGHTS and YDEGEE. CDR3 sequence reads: CASSDVGGSIVERYF. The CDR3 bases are TGTGCCAGCTCCGATGTGGGCGGGAGTATCGTCGAGCGGTACTTC.

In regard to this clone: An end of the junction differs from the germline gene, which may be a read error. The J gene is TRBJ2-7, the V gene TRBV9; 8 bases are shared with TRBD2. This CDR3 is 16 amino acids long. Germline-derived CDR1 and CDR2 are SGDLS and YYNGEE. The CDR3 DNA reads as TGTGTCAGCAGCCCGGGGGGCGGGGGGATATGGTACGAGCAGTACTTC. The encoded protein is CVSSPGGGGIWYEQYF.

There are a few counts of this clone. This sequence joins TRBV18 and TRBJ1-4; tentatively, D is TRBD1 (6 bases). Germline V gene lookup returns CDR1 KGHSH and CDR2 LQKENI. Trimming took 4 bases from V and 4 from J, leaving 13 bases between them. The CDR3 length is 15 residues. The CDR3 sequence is CASSQGQRNNEKLFF. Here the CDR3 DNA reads TGTGCCAGCTCACAAGGACAGCGAAATAATGAAAAACTGTTTTTT.

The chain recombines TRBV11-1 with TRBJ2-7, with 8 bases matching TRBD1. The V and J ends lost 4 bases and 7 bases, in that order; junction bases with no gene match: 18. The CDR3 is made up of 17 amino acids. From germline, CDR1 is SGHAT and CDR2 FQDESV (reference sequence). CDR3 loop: CASSSLPRAGQGEEQYF. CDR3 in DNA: TGTGCCAGCAGCTCATTACCTAGAGCAGGACAGGGCGAAGAGCAGTACTTC.

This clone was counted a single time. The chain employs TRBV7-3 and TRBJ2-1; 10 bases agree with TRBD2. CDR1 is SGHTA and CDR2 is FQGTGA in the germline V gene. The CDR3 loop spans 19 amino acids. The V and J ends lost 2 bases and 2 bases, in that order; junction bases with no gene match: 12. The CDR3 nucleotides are TGTGCCAGCAGCTTATCCGGTAGTAGCGGGGGGCGACCCTACAATGAGCAGTTCTTC. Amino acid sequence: CASSLSGSSGGRPYNEQFF.

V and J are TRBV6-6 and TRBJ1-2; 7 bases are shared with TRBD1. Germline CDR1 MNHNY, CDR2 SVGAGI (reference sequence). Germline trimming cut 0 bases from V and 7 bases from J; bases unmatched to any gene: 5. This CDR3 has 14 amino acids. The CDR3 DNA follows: TGTGCCAGCAGTTACTCAGGGGGCGAGCCTGGCTACACCTTC. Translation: CASSYSGGEPGYTF.

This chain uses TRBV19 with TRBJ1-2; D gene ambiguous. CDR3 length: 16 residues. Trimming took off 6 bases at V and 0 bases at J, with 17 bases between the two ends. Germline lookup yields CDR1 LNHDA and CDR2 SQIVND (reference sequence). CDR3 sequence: CASRTKGGKSNYGYTF. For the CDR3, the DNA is TGTGCCAGTAGGACTAAAGGAGGAAAATCTAACTATGGCTACACCTTC.

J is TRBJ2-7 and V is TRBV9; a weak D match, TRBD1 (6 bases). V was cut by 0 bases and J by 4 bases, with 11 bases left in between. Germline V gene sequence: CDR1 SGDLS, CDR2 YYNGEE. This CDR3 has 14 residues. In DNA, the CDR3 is TGTGCCAGCAGCGTAGGGGACAATCCGTACGAGCAGTACTTC. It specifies CASSVGDNPYEQYF.

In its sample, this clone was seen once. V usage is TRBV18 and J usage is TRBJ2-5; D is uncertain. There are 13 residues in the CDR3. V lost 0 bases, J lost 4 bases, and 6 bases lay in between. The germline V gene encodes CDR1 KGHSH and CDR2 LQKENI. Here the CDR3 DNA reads TGTGCCAGCTCACCACCGGTCGGAGAGACCCAGTACTTC. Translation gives CASSPPVGETQYF.

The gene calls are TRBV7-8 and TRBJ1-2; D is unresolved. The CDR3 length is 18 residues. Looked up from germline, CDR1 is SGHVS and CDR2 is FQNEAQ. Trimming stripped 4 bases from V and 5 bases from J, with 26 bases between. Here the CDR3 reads CASSSLPLLLMAGYGYTF. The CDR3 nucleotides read TGTGCCAGCAGCTCCCTCCCGCTCCTTCTTATGGCGGGGTATGGCTACACCTTC.

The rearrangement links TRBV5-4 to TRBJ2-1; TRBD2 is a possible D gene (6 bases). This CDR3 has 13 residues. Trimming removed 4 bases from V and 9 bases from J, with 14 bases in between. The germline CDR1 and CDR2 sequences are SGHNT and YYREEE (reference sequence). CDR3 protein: CASSRDSVGEQFF. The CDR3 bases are TGTGCCAGCAGCCGGGACTCCGTGGGTGAGCAGTTCTTC.

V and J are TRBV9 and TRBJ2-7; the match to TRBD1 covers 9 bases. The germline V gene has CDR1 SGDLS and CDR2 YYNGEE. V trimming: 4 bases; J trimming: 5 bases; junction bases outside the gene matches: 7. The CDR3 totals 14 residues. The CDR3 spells CASSLRTGDHEQYF. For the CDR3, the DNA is TGTGCCAGCAGCCTCCGGACAGGGGACCACGAGCAGTACTTC. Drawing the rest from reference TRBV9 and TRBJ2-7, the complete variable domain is DSGVTQTPKHLITATGQRVTLRCSPRSGDLSVYWYQQSLDQGLQFLIQYYNGEERAKGNILERFSAQQFPDLHSELNLSSLELGDSALYFCASSLRTGDHEQYFGPGTRLTVT.

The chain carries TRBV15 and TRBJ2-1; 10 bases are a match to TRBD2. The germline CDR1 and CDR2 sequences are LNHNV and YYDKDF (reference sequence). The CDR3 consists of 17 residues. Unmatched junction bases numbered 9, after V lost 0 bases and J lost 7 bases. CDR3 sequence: CATSRDFGAGGGNEQFF. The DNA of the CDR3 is TGTGCCACCAGCAGAGATTTCGGAGCGGGAGGGGGGAATGAGCAGTTCTTC.

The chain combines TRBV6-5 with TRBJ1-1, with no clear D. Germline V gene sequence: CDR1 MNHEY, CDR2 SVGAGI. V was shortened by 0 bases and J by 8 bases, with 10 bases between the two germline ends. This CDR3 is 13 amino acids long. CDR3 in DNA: TGTGCCAGCAGTTACTCCCGGGAGCTAGAAGCTTTCTTT. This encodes CASSYSRELEAFF.

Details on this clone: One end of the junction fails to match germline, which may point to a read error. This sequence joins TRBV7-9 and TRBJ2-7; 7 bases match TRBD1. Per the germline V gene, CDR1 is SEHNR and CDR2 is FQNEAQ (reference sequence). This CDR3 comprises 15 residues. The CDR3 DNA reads TGTTCCAGCAGCAACTGGGACAGTCTCTCCTACGAGCAGTACTTC. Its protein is CSSSNWDSLSYEQYF.

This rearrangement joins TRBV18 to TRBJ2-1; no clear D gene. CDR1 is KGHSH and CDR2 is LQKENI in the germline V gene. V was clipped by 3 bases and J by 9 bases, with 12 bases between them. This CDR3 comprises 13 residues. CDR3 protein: CASSPPVVVEQFF. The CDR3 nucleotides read TGTGCCAGCTCACCCCCGGTCGTGGTTGAGCAGTTCTTC.

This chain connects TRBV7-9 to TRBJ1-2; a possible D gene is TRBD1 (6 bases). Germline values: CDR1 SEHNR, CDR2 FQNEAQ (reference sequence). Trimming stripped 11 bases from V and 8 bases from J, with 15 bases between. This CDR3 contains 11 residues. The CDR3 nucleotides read TGTGCCGCCCAGGGGTTTCCAGGCTACACCTTC. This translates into CAAQGFPGYTF.

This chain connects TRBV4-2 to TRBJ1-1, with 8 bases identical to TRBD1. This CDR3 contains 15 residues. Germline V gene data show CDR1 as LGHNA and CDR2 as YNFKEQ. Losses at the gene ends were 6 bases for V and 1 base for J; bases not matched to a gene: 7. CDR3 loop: CASRLETGENTEAFF. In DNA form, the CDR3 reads TGTGCCAGCAGACTCGAGACAGGGGAGAACACTGAAGCTTTCTTT.

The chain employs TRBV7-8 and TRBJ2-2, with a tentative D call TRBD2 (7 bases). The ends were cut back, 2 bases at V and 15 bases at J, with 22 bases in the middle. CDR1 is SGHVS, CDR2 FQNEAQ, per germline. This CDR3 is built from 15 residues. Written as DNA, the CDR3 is TGTGCCAGCAGCTTAAACCGGGGGGCGGCGTTATGGTTGTTTTTT. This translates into CASSLNRGAALWLFF.